This passage covers 2 T cell receptor beta chains from one sample sequenced in a study of T cells expressing NK-cell markers. One entry per CDR3 protein, without DNA, is what TCRdb gives after re-calling the 5' RACE reads. The sample is made up of about 430,000 distinct CDR3 sequences, and the top ten hold around 1.4% of it. Specimen: blood T cells: a sorted CD56 or NKG2C T cell subset, CD4+ or CD8+ T cells, or bulk PBMC T cells (not recorded which). The receptor set was obtained from a woman aged 50 to 60 in good health.

The rearrangement uses TRBV4-2 and TRBJ2-3; TCRdb reports TRBD2, a call that lacks DNA to check it against. Germline V gene data show CDR1 as LGHNA and CDR2 as YNFKEQ. This CDR3 has 15 residues. The CDR3 sequence: CASSQEGSERDTQYF.

V is TRBV20-1 and J is TRBJ1-4; checking the TCRdb D call of TRBD1 is not possible without DNA. CDR3 length: 15 amino acids. CDR1 is DFQATT, CDR2 SNEGSKA, per germline (reference sequence). The CDR3 spells CSARDMGASNEKLFF.